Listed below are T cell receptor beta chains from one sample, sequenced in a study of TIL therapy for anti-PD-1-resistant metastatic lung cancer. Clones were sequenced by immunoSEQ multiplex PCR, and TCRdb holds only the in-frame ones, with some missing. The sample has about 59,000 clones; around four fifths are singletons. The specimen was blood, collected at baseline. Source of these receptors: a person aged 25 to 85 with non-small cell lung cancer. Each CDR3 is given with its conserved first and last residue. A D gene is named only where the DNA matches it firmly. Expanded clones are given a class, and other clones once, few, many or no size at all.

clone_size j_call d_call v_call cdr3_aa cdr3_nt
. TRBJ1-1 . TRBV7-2 CASSYGQAWGEAFF TGTGCCAGCAGCTATGGTCAGGCCTGGGGTGAAGCTTTCTTT
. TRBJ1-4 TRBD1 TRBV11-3 CASSLGDGTGSRKLFF TGTGCCAGCAGCTTAGGGGACGGGACAGGGTCGCGAAAACTGTTTTTT
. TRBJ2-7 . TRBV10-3 CAISEGSPAYEQYF TGTGCCATCAGTGAGGGGTCCCCCGCTTACGAGCAGTACTTC
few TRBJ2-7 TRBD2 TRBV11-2 CASSLGLAGSYERQYF TGTGCCAGCAGCTTAGGACTAGCGGGGAGCTACGAGCGGCAGTACTTC
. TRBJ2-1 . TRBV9 CASSVGWGPNEQFF TGTGCCAGCAGCGTAGGGTGGGGACCGAATGAGCAGTTCTTC
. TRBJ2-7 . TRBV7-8 CASSLEGVSYEQYF TGTGCCAGCAGCTTGGAGGGAGTGAGCTACGAGCAGTACTTC
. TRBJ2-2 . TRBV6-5 CASSYSMGANTGELFF TGTGCCAGCAGTTACTCGATGGGGGCGAACACCGGGGAGCTGTTTTTT
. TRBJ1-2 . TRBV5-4 CASSLGGGDYGYTF TGTGCCAGCAGCTTGGGAGGGGGGGACTATGGCTACACCTTC
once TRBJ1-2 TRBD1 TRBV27 CASSPLGTGAYLRDYGYTF TGTGCCAGCAGTCCCCTCGGGACAGGGGCTTACCTACGGGACTATGGCTACACCTTC
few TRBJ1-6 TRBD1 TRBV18 CASSPGQGYSPLHF TGTGCCAGCTCACCGGGACAGGGCTATTCACCCCTCCACTTT
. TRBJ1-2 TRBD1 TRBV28 CASRLAGQGYGYTF TGTGCCAGCAGACTAGCGGGACAGGGCTATGGCTACACCTTC
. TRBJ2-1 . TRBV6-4 CASSEIGSEQFF TGTGCCAGCAGTGAGATAGGAAGTGAGCAGTTCTTC
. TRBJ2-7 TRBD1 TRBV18 CASSQGQGAEQYF TGTGCCAGCTCACAAGGACAGGGCGCCGAGCAGTACTTC
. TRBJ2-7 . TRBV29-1 CSVVFSHRGGEQYF TGCAGCGTTGTCTTCTCTCACAGGGGAGGGGAGCAGTACTTC
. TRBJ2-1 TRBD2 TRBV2 CASNLAGVREQFF TGTGCCAGCAATCTAGCGGGAGTCCGGGAGCAGTTCTTC
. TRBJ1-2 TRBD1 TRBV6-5 CASSRDRDGYTF TGTGCCAGCAGCCGGGACAGGGATGGCTACACCTTC
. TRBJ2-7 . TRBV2 CASGGTYGYEQYF TGTGCCAGCGGGGGGACATACGGCTACGAGCAGTACTTC
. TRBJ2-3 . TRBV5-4 CASSRDSTDTQYF TGTGCCAGCAGCCGGGACTCCACAGATACGCAGTATTTT
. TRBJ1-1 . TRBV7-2 CASSLIETVYTEAFF TGTGCCAGCAGCTTAATTGAGACAGTTTACACTGAAGCTTTCTTT
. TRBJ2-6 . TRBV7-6 CASSSSGSSGANVLTF TGTGCCAGCAGCTCCTCGGGTTCCTCTGGGGCCAACGTCCTGACTTTC
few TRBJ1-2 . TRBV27 CASSFRVNYGYTF TGTGCCAGCAGTTTCAGGGTTAACTATGGCTACACCTTC